These 20 T cell receptor beta chains originate from one sample sequenced in a study of CXCR3-negative and CXCR3-positive naive CD8 T cells. Their antigens are not known. General study points: CXCR3-positive naive cells had more hydrophobic TRB CDR3s than CXCR3-negative naive cells.

Each TRB cDNA library was prepared by 5' RACE (with UMI labels). TCRdb reprocessed the 5' RACE reads, with one entry per CDR3 protein and no DNA. In all, the sample yields some 110,000 distinct CDR3 sequences. The sequenced material came from naive CXCR3+ CD8+ T cells from blood. The subset: CD45RO-CCR7+CD27+CD95- naive CD8+ T cells expressing CXCR3 (TNR3+). All receptors come from a human donor in good health. Some clones in this sample may be carry-over from other donors' samples.

The chain uses TRBV5-6 and TRBJ1-1; there is no DNA to check the TCRdb D call of TRBD1. CDR1 is SGHDT and CDR2 is YYEEEE in the germline V gene. The CDR3 covers 15 residues. This chain's CDR3 is CASSSPRGPPNEAFF.

The chain couples TRBV25-1 to TRBJ2-3; the D call of TRBD1 rests on TCRdb alone, since no DNA is present to check it. The CDR3 runs 12 residues. Germline loops: CDR1 MGHDK, CDR2 SYGVNS. CDR3 protein: CASSEFRGEQYF.

This chain links TRBV2 with TRBJ2-7. This CDR3 has 12 amino acids. Germline assignment: CDR1 SNHLY and CDR2 FYNNEI. The CDR3 loop reads CASREDNYEQYF. Based on the CDR3 plus reference TRBV2 and TRBJ2-7, the full variable domain is EPEVTQTPSHQVTQMGQEVILRCVPISNHLYFYWYRQILGQKVEFLVSFYNNEISEKSEIFDDQFSVERPDGSNFTLKIRSTKLEDSAMYFCASREDNYEQYFGPGTRLTVT.

The chain has TRBV10-3 and TRBJ2-7. The CDR3 totals 14 residues. CDR1 is ENHRY, CDR2 SYGVKD, per germline. This chain's CDR3 is CAISVTVSSYEQYF.

J is TRBJ2-7 and V is TRBV28. This CDR3 is 14 amino acids long. Looked up from germline, CDR1 is MDHEN and CDR2 is SYDVKM. This CDR3 reads CASASSTEGYEQYF.

The chain couples TRBV7-9 to TRBJ2-2; TCRdb gives TRBD1 as the D gene, but with no DNA this cannot be confirmed. This CDR3 contains 13 residues. The germline V gene has CDR1 SEHNR and CDR2 FQNEAQ (reference sequence). Here the CDR3 reads CASSPTGTGELFF. The whole variable domain, filled in from reference TRBV7-9 and TRBJ2-2, reads DTGVSQNPRHKITKRGQNVTFRCDPISEHNRLYWYRQTLGQGPEFLTYFQNEAQLEKSRLLSDRFSAERPKGSFSTLEIQRTEQGDSAMYLCASSPTGTGELFFGEGSRLTVL.

This chain connects TRBV4-3 to TRBJ2-5; checking the TCRdb D call of TRBD2 is not possible without DNA. This CDR3 comprises 18 residues. The germline V gene has CDR1 LGHNA and CDR2 YSLEER. CDR3 sequence: CASSPYRRLAGKQETQYF.

V and J are TRBV27 and TRBJ1-5. The germline gives CDR1 MNHEY, CDR2 SMNVEV (reference sequence). The CDR3 loop spans 13 amino acids. The CDR3: CASSLGKIQPQHF.

The rearrangement joins TRBV4-1 to TRBJ2-1; TCRdb gives TRBD1 as the D gene, but with no DNA this cannot be confirmed. There are 16 residues in the CDR3. Germline assignment: CDR1 MGHRA and CDR2 YSYEKL. CDR3 amino acids: CASSQVLAGPLDEQFF.

V gene TRBV2 combines with J gene TRBJ2-7. The germline V gene has CDR1 SNHLY and CDR2 FYNNEI. This CDR3 contains 11 residues. CDR3 region: CASSERREQYF.

V usage is TRBV7-2 and J usage is TRBJ2-7. The CDR3 spans 14 residues. Germline V gives CDR1 SGHTA, CDR2 FQGNSA. CDR3 protein: CASSFSGYSYEQYF.

V is TRBV10-1 and J is TRBJ2-7. The CDR3 covers 13 residues. Germline-derived CDR1 and CDR2 are WNHNN and SYGVQD (reference sequence). CDR3 in amino acids: CASSGAVGDEQYF.

The chain combines TRBV5-1 with TRBJ2-2; TCRdb designates TRBD2, a call that cannot be tested without DNA. The CDR3 is made up of 15 amino acids. Germline values: CDR1 SGHRS, CDR2 YFSETQ. The CDR3 sequence is CATQTAEPNTGELFF.

The chain combines TRBV7-9 with TRBJ2-3; the TRBD1 assignment by TCRdb is unverifiable without DNA. There are 12 residues in the CDR3. Germline CDR1 and CDR2: SEHNR and FQNEAQ (reference sequence). The chain's CDR3 is CASSLAEGSPYF.

This chain joins TRBV28 and TRBJ2-3; absent DNA, TCRdb's TRBD2 call cannot be checked. There are 17 residues in the CDR3. Germline V gives CDR1 MDHEN, CDR2 SYDVKM. The CDR3 reads CASSPTLAGGNTDTQYF.

The chain recombines TRBV20-1 with TRBJ2-1; TCRdb's assignment of TRBD2 cannot be checked, as there is no DNA. The CDR3 is 14 amino acids. Germline assignment: CDR1 DFQATT and CDR2 SNEGSKA (reference sequence). The CDR3 reads CRHRLARSYDEQFF.

The chain employs TRBV7-9 and TRBJ2-7; lacking DNA, the TRBD2 call made by TCRdb goes unchecked. The CDR3 length is 15 residues. Germline lookup yields CDR1 SEHNR and CDR2 FQNEAQ (reference sequence). CDR3 sequence: CASSFTGTRAREQYF.

This chain connects TRBV30 to TRBJ2-1; the D call from TCRdb, TRBD1, cannot be confirmed without DNA. The CDR3 spans 14 residues. Germline V lookup: CDR1 GTSNPN, CDR2 SVGIG (reference sequence). The CDR3 protein is CAWSEDKPYNEQFF.

CDR3 in amino acids: CASSQVGGAAEDEQFF. The chain couples TRBV4-2 to TRBJ2-1; TCRdb returns TRBD1, unconfirmable since there is no DNA. Germline V lookup: CDR1 LGHNA, CDR2 YNFKEQ. This CDR3 is 16 amino acids long.

The J gene is TRBJ1-2, the V gene TRBV3-1; the D gene TCRdb calls, TRBD1, cannot be checked with no DNA. Germline V gene lookup returns CDR1 LGHDT and CDR2 YNNKEL (reference sequence). This CDR3 is built from 11 residues. The CDR3 sequence: CASSEGDGYTF.